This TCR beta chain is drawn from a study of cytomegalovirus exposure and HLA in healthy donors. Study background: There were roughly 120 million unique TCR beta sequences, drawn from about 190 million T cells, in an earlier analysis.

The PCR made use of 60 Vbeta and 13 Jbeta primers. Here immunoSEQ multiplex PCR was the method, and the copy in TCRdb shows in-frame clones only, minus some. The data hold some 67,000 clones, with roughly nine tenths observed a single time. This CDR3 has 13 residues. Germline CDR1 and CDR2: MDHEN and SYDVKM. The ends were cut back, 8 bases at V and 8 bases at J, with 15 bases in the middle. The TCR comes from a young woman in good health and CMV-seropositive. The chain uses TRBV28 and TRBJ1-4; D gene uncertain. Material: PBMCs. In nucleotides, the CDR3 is TGTGCCAGCTCCGCGCTAGTGCACGAAAAACTGTTTTTT. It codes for CASSALVHEKLFF.